The 31 T cell receptor beta chains below all came from one sample that was sequenced in a study of blood T cell repertoires in COVID-19 (dated by TCRdb to about 2020). Libraries were constructed by the immunoSEQ multiplex PCR assay. Drawn from immuneACCESS, this table holds only the in-frame rearrangements with V and J called that TCRdb kept. Clones are partly lost; checked studies trace under half to an unresolved V gene and leave the rest unexplained. The sample contains approximately 330,000 clones, 80% to 90% of them found a single time. Roughly 4.2% of the sample rests with the top ten. The sample taken for sequencing was PBMCs or T cells enriched from blood (not recorded which). The source of these receptors is a woman in her forties with acute COVID-19.

The genes are TRBV7-9 and TRBJ2-1; 12 bases are a match to TRBD2. Germline CDR1 SEHNR, CDR2 FQNEAQ (reference sequence). This CDR3 contains 15 residues. The ends lost 5 bases at V and 4 bases at J; junction bases unmatched: 3. DNA of the CDR3: TGTGCCAGCAGCCCCGGGACTAGCGGGTACAATGAGCAGTTCTTC. It yields the protein CASSPGTSGYNEQFF.

This chain uses TRBV20-1 with TRBJ2-7; no definite D call. CDR1 and CDR2 from the germline V gene are DFQATT and SNEGSKA (reference sequence). Trimming pared 3 bases from V and 3 bases from J, leaving 6 bases between. This CDR3 spans 11 amino acids. In DNA, the CDR3 is TGCAGTGCTAGTCTCGGCTACGAGCAGTACTTC. It is translated as CSASLGYEQYF.

The chain carries TRBV6-5 and TRBJ1-1; 8 nucleotides agree with TRBD1. CDR3 size: 14 residues. Trimming cost V 6 bases and J 4 bases; bases outside gene matches: 7. Germline V gene data show CDR1 as MNHEY and CDR2 as SVGAGI. The CDR3 protein is CASRRDRGITEAFF. CDR3 sequence (DNA): TGTGCCAGCAGGCGTGACAGGGGAATCACTGAAGCTTTCTTT.

This chain connects TRBV20-1 to TRBJ1-2; a weak D match, TRBD1 (6 bases). The CDR3 spans 13 residues. Trimming left V 3 bases short and J 3 bases short, with 11 bases between. Germline V CDR1 and CDR2: DFQATT, SNEGSKA (reference sequence). The CDR3 sequence is CSASEDSYYGYTF. CDR3 bases: TGCAGTGCTAGTGAGGACAGCTACTATGGCTACACCTTC.

The chain carries TRBV2 and TRBJ1-5; D possibly corresponds to TRBD1 (5 bases). The V end lost 7 bases, the J end lost 4 bases, and 17 bases lay between the germline ends. This CDR3 comprises 15 residues. Germline CDR1 is SNHLY and CDR2 is FYNNEI. The DNA for the CDR3 is TGTGCCAGCAAGTTGGAAAGGGAGGGGAATCAGCCCCAGCATTTT. Translated, it gives CASKLEREGNQPQHF.

This clone was observed a single time. The chain has TRBV4-1 and TRBJ2-5; TRBD1 matches at 10 bases. The germline V gene has CDR1 MGHRA and CDR2 YSYEKL. J was trimmed by 4 bases and V by 1 base; bases with no gene match: 6. The length of the CDR3 is 16 residues. The CDR3 protein is CASSQGQGASIETQYF. The CDR3 DNA follows: TGCGCCAGCAGCCAAGGACAGGGGGCGTCCATAGAGACCCAGTACTTC.

The gene calls are TRBV6-5 and TRBJ2-2; D gene ambiguous. Germline assignment: CDR1 MNHEY and CDR2 SVGAGI. This CDR3 spans 12 amino acids. V shed 6 bases and J shed 3 bases, with 5 bases lying between them. DNA of the CDR3: TGTGCCAGCAGACTTTACACCGGGGAGCTGTTTTTT. Amino acid sequence: CASRLYTGELFF.

A single count supports this clone. The gene calls are TRBV28 and TRBJ2-2; 7 nucleotides agree with TRBD1. This CDR3 spans 13 amino acids. With V trimmed by 6 bases and J by 5 bases, 3 bases remained unmatched. Germline-derived CDR1 and CDR2 are MDHEN and SYDVKM. The CDR3 region has the DNA TGTGCCAGCAGCCAACAGGGGACCGGGGAGCTGTTTTTT. Translating gives CASSQQGTGELFF.

The chain joins TRBV6-2 or TRBV6-3 to TRBJ1-6; possibly TRBD1 for D (6 bases). The CDR3 is 16 amino acids. Germline V gives CDR1 MNHEY, CDR2 SVGEGT. V was cut by 2 bases and J by 7 bases, with 15 bases left in between. CDR3 sequence: CASSYRGKTENSPLHF. DNA of the CDR3: TGTGCCAGCAGTTACAGGGGGAAGACGGAAAATTCACCCCTCCACTTT.

The chain is built from TRBV4-2 and TRBJ2-5, with D possibly TRBD2 on 6 matching bases. The length of the CDR3 is 16 residues. The germline V gene encodes CDR1 LGHNA and CDR2 YNFKEQ. V shed 1 base and J shed 3 bases, with 15 bases lying between them. CDR3 loop: CASSQVGGTAKETQYF. The CDR3 bases are TGTGCCAGCAGCCAAGTCGGAGGGACGGCTAAAGAGACCCAGTACTTC.

The rearrangement joins TRBV2 to TRBJ2-1; 8 positions agree with TRBD2. This CDR3 has 17 amino acids. The germline gives CDR1 SNHLY, CDR2 FYNNEI. V trimming: 1 base; J trimming: 2 bases; junction bases outside the gene matches: 7. In DNA form, the CDR3 reads TGTGCCAGCAGTGAAGAGCGGGGGTTCCTCGCCTACAATGAGCAGTTCTTC. It yields the protein CASSEERGFLAYNEQFF. The variable domain in full, completed from reference TRBV2 and TRBJ2-1, reads EPEVTQTPSHQVTQMGQEVILRCVPISNHLYFYWYRQILGQKVEFLVSFYNNEISEKSEIFDDQFSVERPDGSNFTLKIRSTKLEDSAMYFCASSEERGFLAYNEQFFGPGTRLTVL.

The gene calls are TRBV2 and TRBJ1-2; 7 bases map to TRBD1. This CDR3 is built from 14 residues. Germline loops: CDR1 SNHLY, CDR2 FYNNEI. With V trimmed by 4 bases and J by 4 bases, 6 bases remained unmatched. CDR3 DNA sequence: TGTGCCAGCAGTGTACAGGGGCAGGGCTATGGCTACACCTTC. It is translated as CASSVQGQGYGYTF.

The CDR3 protein is CSASPGTGPYGYTF. The CDR3 DNA sequence: TGCAGCGCCAGCCCCGGGACAGGGCCCTATGGCTACACCTTC. The genes are TRBV29-1 and TRBJ1-2; 9 bases agree with TRBD1. Trimming at V came to 7 bases and at J to 4 bases, leaving 10 bases not matched to a gene. CDR1 is SQVTM and CDR2 is ANQGSEA in the germline V gene. This CDR3 is built from 14 residues.

This clone was observed once. This chain joins TRBV5-4 and TRBJ1-1; D call uncertain. Looked up from germline, CDR1 is SGHNT and CDR2 is YYREEE (reference sequence). The CDR3 totals 14 residues. The ends were cut back, 0 bases at V and 5 bases at J, with 11 bases in the middle. The DNA of the CDR3 is TGTGCCAGCAGCTTGGGCAGGAGGGAGACTGAAGCTTTCTTT. This gives the protein CASSLGRRETEAFF.

A few counts support this clone. The chain combines TRBV2 with TRBJ2-2; D unclear. Trimming shortened V by 6 bases and J by 5 bases, and 22 bases separated the two germline ends. Germline lookup yields CDR1 SNHLY and CDR2 FYNNEI. This CDR3 spans 17 amino acids. For the CDR3, the DNA is TGTGCCAGCAGCGAATACGATGTCGCGGTCAGAACCGGGGAGCTGTTTTTT. This codes for CASSEYDVAVRTGELFF.

This chain connects TRBV10-3 to TRBJ2-7; the D gene is possibly TRBD2 (5 bases). Trimming pared 7 bases from V and 2 bases from J, leaving 12 bases between. The germline CDR1 and CDR2 sequences are ENHRY and SYGVKD. CDR3 length: 13 residues. The DNA for the CDR3 is TGTGCCATCAAGGGCTCCGGGACCTACGAGCAGTACTTC. Amino acids: CAIKGSGTYEQYF.

The chain has TRBV7-6 and TRBJ2-2, with 9 bases matching TRBD1. This CDR3 has 16 residues. CDR1 is SGHVS, CDR2 FNYEAQ, per germline. V lost 3 bases to trimming and J lost 7 bases; unmatched junction nucleotides: 9. Here the CDR3 DNA reads TGTGCCAGCAGCTTCCAAACAGGGGGCGCAGGCGGGGAGCTGTTTTTT. As protein: CASSFQTGGAGGELFF.

This chain uses TRBV12-3 or TRBV12-4 with TRBJ1-2, with D uncertain. There are 13 residues in the CDR3. The ends were cut back, 8 bases at V and 2 bases at J, with 12 bases in the middle. The CDR3 reads CASRTPENYGYTF. The CDR3 nucleotides are TGTGCCAGCCGGACTCCCGAGAACTATGGCTACACCTTC.

The V and J genes are TRBV6-1 and TRBJ2-7; 7 nucleotides line up with TRBD1. This CDR3 contains 19 residues. CDR1 and CDR2 from the germline V gene are MNHNS and SASEGT. J lost 1 base, V lost 4 bases, and 19 bases had no gene match. The DNA of the CDR3 is TGTGCCAGCAGTGTCTATCTGAGCCGGGACAGCATACGTTCCTACGAGCAGTACTTC. It yields the protein CASSVYLSRDSIRSYEQYF.

The J gene is TRBJ1-1, the V gene TRBV15, with no clear D. Trimming removed 5 bases from V and 2 bases from J, with 9 bases in between. CDR3 length: 13 amino acids. Germline values: CDR1 LNHNV, CDR2 YYDKDF (reference sequence). The CDR3 DNA sequence: TGTGCCACCAGCGCCGCAGAAAACACTGAAGCTTTCTTT. Its protein product is CATSAAENTEAFF. Full variable domain (missing parts from reference TRBV15 and TRBJ1-1): DAMVIQNPRYQVTQFGKPVTLSCSQTLNHNVMYWYQQKSSQAPKLLFHYYDKDFNNEADTPDNFQSRRPNTSFCFLDIRSPGLGDTAMYLCATSAAENTEAFFGQGTRLTVV.

This clone was seen only once. V and J are TRBV29-1 and TRBJ2-7; TRBD1 aligns across 8 bases. Germline CDR1 reads SQVTM; CDR2 reads ANQGSEA. CDR3 size: 12 residues. V was pared by 7 bases and J by 3 bases, with 5 bases of the junction left unmatched. For the CDR3, the DNA is TGCAGCGGGACAGGGAACGGCTACGAGCAGTACTTC. Encoded protein: CSGTGNGYEQYF.

V usage is TRBV5-5 and J usage is TRBJ1-4, with D perhaps matching TRBD1 (5 bases). This CDR3 has 16 residues. V lost 4 bases and J 0 bases, leaving 13 bases between the germline ends. In germline, CDR1 is SGHKS, CDR2 YYEKEE (reference sequence). This CDR3 is CASSRSGAATNEKLFF. DNA for the CDR3: TGTGCCAGCAGCCGATCTGGGGCTGCAACTAATGAAAAACTGTTTTTT.

The J gene is TRBJ1-2, the V gene TRBV5-1, with D perhaps TRBD1 (6 bases). This CDR3 has 15 amino acids. Germline V CDR1 and CDR2: SGHRS, YFSETQ. With 0 bases removed from V and 6 bases from J, the gap between germline ends came to 15 bases. CDR3 in DNA: TGCGCCAGCAGCTTGGCCCTAGGACAGTCGAATGGCTACACCTTC. Translation: CASSLALGQSNGYTF.

This chain uses TRBV11-1 with TRBJ2-2; the D is unclear. The CDR3 runs 15 residues. Germline-derived CDR1 and CDR2 are SGHAT and FQDESV (reference sequence). The V end was cut by 5 bases, the J end by 6 bases, with 16 bases between. The CDR3, as DNA: TGTGCCAGCAGCCCTCCCCCCGTTTTCTCCGGGGAGCTGTTTTTT. Translation gives CASSPPPVFSGELFF.

The chain uses TRBV19 and TRBJ2-1; 12 nucleotides agree with TRBD2. The CDR3 runs 16 residues. Germline CDR1 LNHDA, CDR2 SQIVND (reference sequence). Trimming removed 4 bases from V and 7 bases from J; junction bases left unmatched: 8. The CDR3 DNA is TGTGCCAGTAGTACGAAAGGGACTAGCGGGCGTAATGAGCAGTTCTTC. This codes for CASSTKGTSGRNEQFF.

The rearrangement uses TRBV9 and TRBJ1-2; 7 bases agree with TRBD1. The V gene's germline CDR1 is SGDLS and CDR2 YYNGEE. The CDR3 is 15 residues long. The trim removed 3 bases at V and 4 bases at J, leaving 9 bases unmatched. CDR3 residues: CASSAQATGAYGYTF. The DNA for the CDR3 is TGTGCCAGCAGCGCCCAAGCTACAGGGGCCTATGGCTACACCTTC.

V gene TRBV4-1 combines with J gene TRBJ1-1; D unclear. Per germline, CDR1 MGHRA and CDR2 YSYEKL. V lost 0 bases and J lost 5, with 7 bases in between. This CDR3 spans 13 amino acids. CDR3 protein: CASSQDSTTEAFF. CDR3 in DNA: TGCGCCAGCAGCCAAGATAGTACGACTGAAGCTTTCTTT.

The chain carries TRBV18 and TRBJ2-4, with 7 bases lining up with TRBD1. V was pared by 4 bases and J by 2 bases, with 8 bases of the junction left unmatched. Germline V lookup: CDR1 KGHSH, CDR2 LQKENI. The CDR3 loop spans 16 amino acids. CDR3 sequence: CASSQNRGATKNIQYF. The CDR3 nucleotides read TGTGCCAGCTCACAAAACAGGGGCGCTACCAAAAACATTCAGTACTTC.

The chain carries TRBV6-2 or TRBV6-3 and TRBJ2-3, with 11 bases aligning to TRBD1. Trimming removed 5 bases from V and 1 base from J; junction bases left unmatched: 8. Germline-derived CDR1 and CDR2 are MNHEY and SVGEGT. The CDR3 length is 17 residues. The CDR3 sequence: CASSEDRGRYGTDTQYF. The CDR3 coding sequence is TGTGCCAGCAGTGAGGACAGGGGGCGCTATGGCACAGATACGCAGTATTTT.

This chain links TRBV6-4 with TRBJ1-1; D remains ambiguous. The CDR3 spans 10 residues. Germline V gene sequence: CDR1 MRHNA, CDR2 SNTAGT. V was clipped by 7 bases and J by 4 bases, with 4 bases between them. The CDR3 DNA sequence: TGTGCCAGCACGAGCACTGAAGCTTTCTTT. Its translation is CASTSTEAFF.

For the CDR3, the DNA is TGTGCCAGCAGCCCGAACCTAAATTACGAGCAGTACTTC. Translation gives CASSPNLNYEQYF. V gene TRBV7-2 combines with J gene TRBJ2-7, with D uncertain. Germline assignment: CDR1 SGHTA and CDR2 FQGNSA. The ends were cut back, 5 bases at V and 4 bases at J, with 12 bases in the middle. The CDR3 is made up of 13 amino acids.